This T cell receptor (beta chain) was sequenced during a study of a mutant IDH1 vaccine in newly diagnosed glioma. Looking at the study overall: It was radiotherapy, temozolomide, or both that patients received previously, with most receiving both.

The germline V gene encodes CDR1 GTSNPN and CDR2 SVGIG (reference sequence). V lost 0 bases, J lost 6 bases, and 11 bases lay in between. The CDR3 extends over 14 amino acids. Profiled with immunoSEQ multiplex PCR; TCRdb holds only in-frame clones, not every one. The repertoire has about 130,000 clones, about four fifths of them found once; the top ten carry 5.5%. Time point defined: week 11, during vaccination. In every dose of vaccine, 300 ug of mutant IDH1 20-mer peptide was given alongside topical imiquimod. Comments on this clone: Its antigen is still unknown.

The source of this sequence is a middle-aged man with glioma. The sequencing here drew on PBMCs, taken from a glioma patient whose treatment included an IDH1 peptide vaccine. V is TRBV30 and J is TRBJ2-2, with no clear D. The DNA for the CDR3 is TGTGCCTGGAGTGTACGAGGCGCGGCCGGGGAGCTGTTTTTT. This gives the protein CAWSVRGAAGELFF. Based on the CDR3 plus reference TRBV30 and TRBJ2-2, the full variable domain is SQTIHQWPATLVQPVGSPLSLECTVEGTSNPNLYWYRQAAGRGLQLLFYSVGIGQISSEVPQNLSASRPQDRQFILSSKKLLLSDSGFYLCAWSVRGAAGELFFGEGSRLTVL.